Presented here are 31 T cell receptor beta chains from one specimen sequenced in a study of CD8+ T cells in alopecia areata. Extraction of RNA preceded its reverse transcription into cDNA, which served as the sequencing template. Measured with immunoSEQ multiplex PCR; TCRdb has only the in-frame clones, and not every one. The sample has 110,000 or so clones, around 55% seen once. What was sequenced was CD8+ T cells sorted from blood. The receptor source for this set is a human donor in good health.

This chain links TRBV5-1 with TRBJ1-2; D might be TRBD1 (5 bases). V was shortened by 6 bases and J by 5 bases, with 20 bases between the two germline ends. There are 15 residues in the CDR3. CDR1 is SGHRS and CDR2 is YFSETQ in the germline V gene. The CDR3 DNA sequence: TGCGCCAGCATGGCTTCGGGGGACGGAACATATGGCTACACCTTC. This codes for CASMASGDGTYGYTF.

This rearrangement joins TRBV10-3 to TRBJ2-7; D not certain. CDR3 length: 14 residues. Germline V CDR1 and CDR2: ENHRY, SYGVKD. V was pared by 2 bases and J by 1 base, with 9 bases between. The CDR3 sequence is CAISESQESYEQYF. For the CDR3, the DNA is TGTGCCATCAGTGAGAGCCAGGAGTCCTACGAGCAGTACTTC.

The CDR3 bases are TGTGCCAGCAGACCGGGACAGGGGATCTACGAGCAGTACTTC. Protein sequence: CASRPGQGIYEQYF. The genes are TRBV6-5 and TRBJ2-7, with TRBD1 identical over 10 bases. The germline CDR1 and CDR2 sequences are MNHEY and SVGAGI. J was trimmed by 3 bases and V by 6 bases; bases with no gene match: 5. This CDR3 region has 14 residues.

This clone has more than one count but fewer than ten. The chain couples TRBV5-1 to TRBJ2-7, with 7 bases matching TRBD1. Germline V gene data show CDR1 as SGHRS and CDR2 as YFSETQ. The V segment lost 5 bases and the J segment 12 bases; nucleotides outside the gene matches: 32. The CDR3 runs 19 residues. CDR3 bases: TGCGCCAGCAGACGGCCCCGATCCGGGACAGAACTCAATTTACCGAATTGGTACTTC. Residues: CASRRPRSGTELNLPNWYF.

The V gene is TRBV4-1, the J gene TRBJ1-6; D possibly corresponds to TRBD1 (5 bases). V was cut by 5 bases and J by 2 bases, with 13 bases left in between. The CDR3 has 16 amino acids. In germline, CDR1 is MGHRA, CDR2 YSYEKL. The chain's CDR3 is CASSGGWGTYNSPLHF. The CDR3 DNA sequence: TGCGCCAGCAGCGGTGGATGGGGCACCTATAATTCACCCCTCCACTTT.

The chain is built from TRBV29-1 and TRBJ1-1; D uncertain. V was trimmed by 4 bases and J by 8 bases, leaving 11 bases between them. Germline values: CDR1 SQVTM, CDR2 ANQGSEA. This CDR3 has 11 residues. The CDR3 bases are TGCAGCGTTGGTAAGGGCATCGAAGCTTTCTTT. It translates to CSVGKGIEAFF.

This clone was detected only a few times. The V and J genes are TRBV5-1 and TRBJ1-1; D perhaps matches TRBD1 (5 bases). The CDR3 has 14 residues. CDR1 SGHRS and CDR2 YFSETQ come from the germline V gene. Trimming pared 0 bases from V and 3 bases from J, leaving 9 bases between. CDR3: CASSLEGPYTEAFF. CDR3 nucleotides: TGCGCCAGCAGCTTGGAGGGACCCTACACTGAAGCTTTCTTT. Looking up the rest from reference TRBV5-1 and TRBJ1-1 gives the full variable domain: KAGVTQTPRYLIKTRGQQVTLSCSPISGHRSVSWYQQTPGQGLQFLFEYFSETQRNKGNFPGRFSGRQFSNSRSEMNVSTLELGDSALYLCASSLEGPYTEAFFGQGTRLTVV.

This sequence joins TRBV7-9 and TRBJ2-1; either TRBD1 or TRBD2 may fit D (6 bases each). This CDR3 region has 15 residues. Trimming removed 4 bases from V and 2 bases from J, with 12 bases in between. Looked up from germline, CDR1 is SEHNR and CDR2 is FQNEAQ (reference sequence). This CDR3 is CASSSWGAAYNEQFF. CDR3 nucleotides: TGTGCCAGCAGCTCATGGGGGGCCGCCTACAATGAGCAGTTCTTC.

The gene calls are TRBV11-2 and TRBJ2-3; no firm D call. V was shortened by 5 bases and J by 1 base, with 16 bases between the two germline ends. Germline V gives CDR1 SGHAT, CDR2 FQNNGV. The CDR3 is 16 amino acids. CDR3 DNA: TGTGCCAGCAGCCATCTAGGACCTTTCGGCACAGATACGCAGTATTTT. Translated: CASSHLGPFGTDTQYF.

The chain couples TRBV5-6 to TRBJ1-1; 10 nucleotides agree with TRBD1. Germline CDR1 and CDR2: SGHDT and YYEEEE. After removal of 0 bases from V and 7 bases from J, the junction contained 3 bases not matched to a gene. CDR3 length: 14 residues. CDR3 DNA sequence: TGTGCCAGCAGCTTGGGACAGGGGGCGTTTGAAGCTTTCTTT. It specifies CASSLGQGAFEAFF. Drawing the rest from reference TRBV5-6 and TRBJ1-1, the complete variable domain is DAGVTQSPTHLIKTRGQQVTLRCSPKSGHDTVSWYQQALGQGPQFIFQYYEEEERQRGNFPDRFSGHQFPNYSSELNVNALLLGDSALYLCASSLGQGAFEAFFGQGTRLTVV.

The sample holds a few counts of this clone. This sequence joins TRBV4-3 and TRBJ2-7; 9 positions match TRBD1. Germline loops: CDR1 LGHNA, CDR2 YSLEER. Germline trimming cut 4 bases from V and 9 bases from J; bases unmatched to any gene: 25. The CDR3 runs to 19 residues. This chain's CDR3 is CASSPETGQGRLEFDAQYF. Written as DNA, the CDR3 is TGCGCCAGCAGCCCAGAGACGGGACAGGGACGATTAGAGTTCGATGCGCAGTACTTC.

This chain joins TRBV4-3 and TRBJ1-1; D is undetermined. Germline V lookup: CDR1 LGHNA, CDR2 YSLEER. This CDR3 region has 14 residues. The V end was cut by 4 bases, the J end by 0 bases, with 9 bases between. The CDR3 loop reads CASSPRALNTEAFF. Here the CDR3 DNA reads TGCGCCAGCAGCCCCCGGGCCCTGAACACTGAAGCTTTCTTT.

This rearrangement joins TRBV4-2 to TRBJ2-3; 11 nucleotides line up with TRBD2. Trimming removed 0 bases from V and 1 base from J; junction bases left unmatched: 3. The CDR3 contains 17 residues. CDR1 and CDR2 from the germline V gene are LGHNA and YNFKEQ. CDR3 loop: CASSQDLAGGGTDTQYF. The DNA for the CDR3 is TGTGCCAGCAGCCAAGACCTAGCGGGGGGCGGCACAGATACGCAGTATTTT.

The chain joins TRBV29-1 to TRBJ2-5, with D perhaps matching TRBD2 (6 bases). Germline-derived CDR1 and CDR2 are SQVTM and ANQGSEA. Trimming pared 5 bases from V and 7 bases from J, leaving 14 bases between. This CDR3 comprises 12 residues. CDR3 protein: CSVLLEEGTQYF. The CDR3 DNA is TGCAGCGTTCTCCTAGAGGAGGGGACCCAGTACTTC.

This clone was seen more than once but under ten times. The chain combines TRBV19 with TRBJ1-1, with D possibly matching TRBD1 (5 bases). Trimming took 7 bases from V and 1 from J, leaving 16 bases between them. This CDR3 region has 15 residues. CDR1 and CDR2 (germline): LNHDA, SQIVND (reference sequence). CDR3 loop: CASKRFGGSNTEAFF. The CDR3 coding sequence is TGTGCCAGTAAAAGGTTTGGGGGATCGAACACTGAAGCTTTCTTT.

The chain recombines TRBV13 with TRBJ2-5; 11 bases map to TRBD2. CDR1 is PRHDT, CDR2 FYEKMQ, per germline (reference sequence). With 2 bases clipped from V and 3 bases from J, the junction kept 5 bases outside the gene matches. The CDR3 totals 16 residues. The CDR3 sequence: CASSLYQLAGEETQYF. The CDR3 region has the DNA TGTGCCAGCAGCTTATATCAACTAGCGGGGGAAGAGACCCAGTACTTC.

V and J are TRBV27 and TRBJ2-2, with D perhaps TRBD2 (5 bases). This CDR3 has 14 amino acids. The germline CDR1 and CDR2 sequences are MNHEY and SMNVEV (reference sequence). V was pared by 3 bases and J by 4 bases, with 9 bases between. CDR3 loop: CASSFLRGTGELFF. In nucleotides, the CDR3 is TGTGCCAGCAGTTTCCTACGGGGCACCGGGGAGCTGTTTTTT.

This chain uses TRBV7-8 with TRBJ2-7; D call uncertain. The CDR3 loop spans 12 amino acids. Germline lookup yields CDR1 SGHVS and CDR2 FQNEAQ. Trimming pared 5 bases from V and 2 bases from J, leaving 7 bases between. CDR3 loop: CASSSTAYEQYF. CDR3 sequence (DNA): TGTGCCAGCAGCAGCACCGCCTACGAGCAGTACTTC.

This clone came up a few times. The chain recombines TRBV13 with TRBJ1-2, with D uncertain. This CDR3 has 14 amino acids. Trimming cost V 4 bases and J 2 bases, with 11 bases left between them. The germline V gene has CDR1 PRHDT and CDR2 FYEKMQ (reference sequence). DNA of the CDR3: TGTGCCAGCAGCTCCGAGGGCAGCAACTATGGCTACACCTTC. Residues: CASSSEGSNYGYTF.

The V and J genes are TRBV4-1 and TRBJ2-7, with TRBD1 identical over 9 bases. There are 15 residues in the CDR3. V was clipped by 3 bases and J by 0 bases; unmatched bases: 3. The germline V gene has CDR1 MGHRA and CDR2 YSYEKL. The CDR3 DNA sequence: TGCGCCAGCAGCCACTCGACAGGGGGCTCCTACGAGCAGTACTTC. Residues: CASSHSTGGSYEQYF.

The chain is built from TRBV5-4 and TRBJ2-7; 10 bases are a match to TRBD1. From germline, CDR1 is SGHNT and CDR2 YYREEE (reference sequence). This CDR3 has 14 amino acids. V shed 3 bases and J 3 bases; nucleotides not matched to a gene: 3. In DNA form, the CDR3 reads TGTGCCAGCAGCTCCGGGACAGGGGACTACGAGCAGTACTTC. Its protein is CASSSGTGDYEQYF.

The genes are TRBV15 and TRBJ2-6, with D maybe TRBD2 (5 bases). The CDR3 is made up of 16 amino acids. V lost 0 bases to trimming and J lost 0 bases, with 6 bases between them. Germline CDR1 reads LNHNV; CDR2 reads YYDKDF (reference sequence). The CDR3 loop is CATSRDEGSGANVLTF. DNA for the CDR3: TGTGCCACCAGCAGAGATGAGGGCTCTGGGGCCAACGTCCTGACTTTC.

The CDR3 bases are TGCGCCAGCAGCCAAGGCGCCGAGCAGTACTTC. Protein sequence: CASSQGAEQYF. The chain links TRBV4-3 to TRBJ2-7; D remains ambiguous. V lost 1 base and J lost 6, with 4 bases in between. CDR1 and CDR2 from the germline V gene are LGHNA and YSLEER. The CDR3 length is 11 residues.

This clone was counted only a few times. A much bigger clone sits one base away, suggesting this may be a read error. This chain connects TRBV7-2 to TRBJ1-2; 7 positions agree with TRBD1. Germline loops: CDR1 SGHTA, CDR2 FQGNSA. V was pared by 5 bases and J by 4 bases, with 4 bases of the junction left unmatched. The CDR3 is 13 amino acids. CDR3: CASSRGQSYGYTF. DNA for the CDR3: TGTGCCAGCAGCCGGGGACAGAGCTATGGCTACACCTTC. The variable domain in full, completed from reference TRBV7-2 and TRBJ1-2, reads GAGVSQSPSNKVTEKGKDVELRCDPISGHTALYWYRQSLGQGLEFLIYFQGNSAPDKSGLPSDRFSAERTGGSVSTLTIQRTQQEDSAVYLCASSRGQSYGYTFGSGTRLTVV.

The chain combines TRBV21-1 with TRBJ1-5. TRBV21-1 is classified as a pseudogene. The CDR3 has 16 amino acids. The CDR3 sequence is CASSRGRGRTWQPQHF. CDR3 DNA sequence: TGTGCCAGCAGCCGTGGGCGTGGCAGGACTTGGCAGCCCCAGCATTTT.

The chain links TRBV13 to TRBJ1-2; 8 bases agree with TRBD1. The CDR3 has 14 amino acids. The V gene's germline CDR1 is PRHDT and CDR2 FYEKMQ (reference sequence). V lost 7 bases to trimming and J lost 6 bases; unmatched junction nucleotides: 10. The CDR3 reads CASTQPGGADGYTF. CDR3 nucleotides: TGTGCCAGCACCCAGCCAGGGGGCGCCGATGGCTACACCTTC.

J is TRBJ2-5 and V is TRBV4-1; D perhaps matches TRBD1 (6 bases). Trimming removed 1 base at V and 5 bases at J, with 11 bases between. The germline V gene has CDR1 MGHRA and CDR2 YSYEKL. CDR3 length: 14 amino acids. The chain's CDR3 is CASSQAGTWETQYF. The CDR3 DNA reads TGCGCCAGCAGCCAAGCCGGGACATGGGAGACCCAGTACTTC.

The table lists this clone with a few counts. CDR3 bases: TGCAGCGTTGAAGCCGACGAGTTCGGGGAGAACACAGATACGCAGTATTTT. Protein product: CSVEADEFGENTDTQYF. The chain carries TRBV29-1 and TRBJ2-3; D is possibly TRBD2 (5 bases). V shed 1 base and J shed 2 bases, with 19 bases lying between them. Germline-derived CDR1 and CDR2 are SQVTM and ANQGSEA. The length of the CDR3 is 17 residues.

Written as DNA, the CDR3 is TGTGCCAGCACCTCCCTACCTATCTCCTACAATGAGCAGTTCTTC. Protein product: CASTSLPISYNEQFF. This chain links TRBV27 with TRBJ2-1; D remains unclear. The CDR3 covers 15 residues. Between the trimmed V and J ends, which lost 7 bases and 0 bases, there was a span of 13 bases. Germline V gene sequence: CDR1 MNHEY, CDR2 SMNVEV (reference sequence).

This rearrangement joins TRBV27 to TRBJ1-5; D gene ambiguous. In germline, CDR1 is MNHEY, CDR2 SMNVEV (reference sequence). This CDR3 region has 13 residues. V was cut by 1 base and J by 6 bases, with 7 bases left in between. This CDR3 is CASSLWGGQPQHF. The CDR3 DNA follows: TGTGCCAGCAGTTTATGGGGAGGTCAGCCCCAGCATTTT.

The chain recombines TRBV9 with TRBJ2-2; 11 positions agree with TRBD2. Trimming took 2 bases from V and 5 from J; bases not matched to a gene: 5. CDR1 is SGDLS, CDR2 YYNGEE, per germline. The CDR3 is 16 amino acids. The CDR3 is CASSVSGGVVTGELFF. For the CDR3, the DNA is TGTGCCAGCAGCGTTAGCGGGGGGGTTGTAACCGGGGAGCTGTTTTTT.